A single sample is the source of the 27 T cell receptor beta chains below, sequenced in a study of human T cells and chemical hapten exposure. TCRdb recomputed calls from the RACE reads with MiXCR, one row per CDR3 protein. The sample contains some 400,000 distinct CDR3 sequences, roughly 4.6% of which appear only once. The time point: pre-sensitization, week 0. The sample's treatment: therapeutic diphenylcyclopropenone sensitization with weekly scalp DPC. The source material was whole blood, sampled in connection with sensitization to the hapten diphenylcyclopropenone (DPC). All receptors come from a woman between 50 and 59 years old with alopecia areata. Some clones in this sample may be carry-over from other donors' samples.

Many counts were recorded for this clonotype. The chain couples TRBV20-1 to TRBJ1-2; D is uncertain. Germline V gene lookup returns CDR1 DFQATT and CDR2 SNEGSKA (reference sequence). This CDR3 is 14 amino acids long. V was shortened by 0 bases and J by 1 base, with 9 bases between the two germline ends. CDR3 amino acids: CSARDRSVNYGYTF. CDR3 sequence (DNA): TGCAGTGCTAGAGATAGGTCCGTTAACTATGGCTACACCTTC.

V gene TRBV2 combines with J gene TRBJ1-5; D gene uncertain. Looked up from germline, CDR1 is SNHLY and CDR2 is FYNNEI. The V and J ends lost 3 bases and 6 bases respectively, with 6 bases between them. CDR3 length: 12 amino acids. The CDR3 sequence: CASSENPQPQHF. The CDR3 DNA follows: TGTGCCAGCAGTGAGAATCCTCAGCCCCAGCATTTT.

This rearrangement joins TRBV3-1 to TRBJ1-5; TRBD1 aligns across 8 bases. This CDR3 has 17 residues. Losses at the gene ends were 3 bases for V and 7 bases for J; bases not matched to a gene: 14. Germline-derived CDR1 and CDR2 are LGHDT and YNNKEL (reference sequence). CDR3 coding DNA: TGTGCCAGCAGCCACTTAACCTTCGACAGGACAGGGCAGCCCCAGCATTTT. It codes for CASSHLTFDRTGQPQHF.

The chain combines TRBV25-1 with TRBJ1-2; the match to TRBD1 covers 9 bases. The J segment lost 0 bases and the V segment lost 4 bases, leaving 6 bases of the junction unmatched. The CDR3 sequence is 16 residues long. Germline values: CDR1 MGHDK, CDR2 SYGVNS. The CDR3: CASSGTGGKSNYGYTF. DNA for the CDR3: TGTGCCAGCAGTGGTACAGGGGGCAAGTCTAACTATGGCTACACCTTC.

This clonotype was recorded at least ten times. CDR3 in DNA: TGCGCCAGCAGCCAAGATTTATCAGGACTAGCGGGGGACAATGAGCAGTTCTTC. Translated: CASSQDLSGLAGDNEQFF. This rearrangement joins TRBV4-3 to TRBJ2-1; 13 bases map to TRBD2. The CDR3 is 18 amino acids. J gave up 5 bases and V 0 bases, and 7 bases lay outside the gene matches. CDR1 and CDR2 (germline): LGHNA, YSLEER.

The rearrangement joins TRBV6-5 to TRBJ1-4, with D unresolved. The CDR3 covers 14 residues. Looked up from germline, CDR1 is MNHEY and CDR2 is SVGAGI. The V gene lost 6 bases and the J gene lost 6 bases, with 14 bases spanning the gap. DNA for the CDR3: TGTGCCAGCAGAGAATCGGGCTCTTATGAAAAACTGTTTTTT. Translated, it gives CASRESGSYEKLFF.

At least ten counts were recorded for this clonotype. J is TRBJ2-3 and V is TRBV28, with 10 bases matching TRBD2. Trimming took 5 bases from V and 3 from J; bases not matched to a gene: 11. Germline V lookup: CDR1 MDHEN, CDR2 SYDVKM. The CDR3 has 17 amino acids. The chain's CDR3 is CASSPPRLAGDTDTQYF. Here the CDR3 DNA reads TGTGCCAGCAGTCCCCCCCGTCTAGCGGGAGATACAGATACGCAGTATTTT.

The chain has TRBV7-6 and TRBJ2-1, with 9 bases matching TRBD1. V shed 4 bases and J 9 bases; nucleotides not matched to a gene: 4. The V gene's germline CDR1 is SGHVS and CDR2 FNYEAQ. The CDR3 runs to 13 residues. CDR3 DNA: TGTGCCAGCAGCTCAACAGGGGGCACTGAGCAGTTCTTC. Translation gives CASSSTGGTEQFF.

In its sample, this clonotype was seen a few times. V and J are TRBV29-1 and TRBJ1-4; possibly TRBD1 for D (6 bases). V dropped 4 bases and J dropped 3 bases, with 12 bases sitting between them. CDR1 is SQVTM and CDR2 is ANQGSEA in the germline V gene. The CDR3 has 14 residues. The CDR3 sequence: CSVGAGTPNEKLFF. For the CDR3, the DNA is TGCAGCGTTGGAGCCGGGACACCTAATGAAAAACTGTTTTTT.

This clonotype was recorded at least ten times. The chain links TRBV20-1 to TRBJ1-6; D gene uncertain. The length of the CDR3 is 14 residues. V lost 6 bases to trimming and J lost 6 bases, with 15 bases between them. The V gene's germline CDR1 is DFQATT and CDR2 SNEGSKA (reference sequence). CDR3 sequence: CSAPDVGGNSPLHF. DNA for the CDR3: TGCAGTGCCCCGGACGTCGGAGGTAATTCACCCCTCCACTTT.

The sample holds many counts of this clonotype. The chain employs TRBV6-5 and TRBJ2-7, with 7 bases fitting TRBD2. There are 15 residues in the CDR3. Trimming removed 2 bases from V and 2 bases from J; junction bases left unmatched: 6. Germline values: CDR1 MNHEY, CDR2 SVGAGI. CDR3 sequence (DNA): TGTGCCAGCAGTTACAGGTCTAGCGGAGCCTACGAGCAGTACTTC. Its protein product is CASSYRSSGAYEQYF.

This clonotype was detected ten times or more. V is TRBV10-3 and J is TRBJ2-1; D is possibly TRBD2 (5 bases). Germline CDR1 and CDR2: ENHRY and SYGVKD. The CDR3 is 14 residues long. V was pared by 6 bases and J by 7 bases, with 16 bases between. CDR3: CAIRSGNVGNEQFF. DNA for the CDR3: TGTGCCATCAGATCCGGGAACGTAGGGAATGAGCAGTTCTTC.

The chain uses TRBV6-6 and TRBJ2-7, with D unclear. Per the germline V gene, CDR1 is MNHNY and CDR2 is SVGAGI (reference sequence). V was trimmed by 3 bases and J by 0 bases, leaving 6 bases between them. The CDR3 extends over 13 amino acids. The CDR3 protein is CASSYPRSYEQYF. Here the CDR3 DNA reads TGTGCCAGCAGTTATCCCCGCTCCTACGAGCAGTACTTC.

This clonotype showed up just a few times. The genes are TRBV10-2 and TRBJ2-3; 7 positions agree with TRBD2. Losses at the gene ends were 8 bases for V and 2 bases for J; bases not matched to a gene: 10. The CDR3 totals 15 residues. Germline values: CDR1 WSHSY, CDR2 SAAADI. The DNA of the CDR3 is TGCGCCAGCCGTCCGGGACTATCAAACACAGATACGCAGTATTTT. Its protein is CASRPGLSNTDTQYF.

V gene TRBV7-3 combines with J gene TRBJ2-5; tentatively, D is TRBD2 (5 bases). The CDR3 covers 13 residues. The germline V gene encodes CDR1 SGHTA and CDR2 FQGTGA. V lost 8 bases and J 5 bases, leaving 15 bases between the germline ends. The CDR3 DNA reads TGTGCCAGCGCTCGGACTTTGGGGGAGACCCAGTACTTC. Its protein is CASARTLGETQYF.

The CDR3 spells CSAHDRVANYGYTF. The CDR3 DNA reads TGCAGTGCACATGACAGGGTAGCTAACTATGGCTACACCTTC. The V and J genes are TRBV20-1 and TRBJ1-2, with 7 nucleotides matching TRBD1. In germline, CDR1 is DFQATT, CDR2 SNEGSKA (reference sequence). The J segment lost 0 bases and the V segment lost 6 bases, leaving 7 bases of the junction unmatched. The CDR3 covers 14 residues.

At least ten counts were recorded for this clonotype. The chain is built from TRBV7-8 and TRBJ2-7; no definite D call. The CDR3 has 15 amino acids. V lost 7 bases to trimming and J lost 0 bases, with 16 bases between them. Germline loops: CDR1 SGHVS, CDR2 FQNEAQ. The DNA for the CDR3 is TGTGCCAGCACACCTAGGACGCCCGCCTCCTACGAGCAGTACTTC. This codes for CASTPRTPASYEQYF. Looking up the rest from reference TRBV7-8 and TRBJ2-7 gives the full variable domain: GAGVSQSPRYKVAKRGQDVALRCDPISGHVSLFWYQQALGQGPEFLTYFQNEAQLDKSGLPSDRFFAERPEGSVSTLKIQRTQQEDSAVYLCASTPRTPASYEQYFGPGTRLTVT.

The chain combines TRBV5-1 with TRBJ1-1; D is ambiguous. The V end lost 1 base, the J end lost 4 bases, and 8 bases lay between the germline ends. The CDR3 covers 13 residues. Germline V gene lookup returns CDR1 SGHRS and CDR2 YFSETQ. DNA of the CDR3: TGCGCCAGCAGCTTGCGTCCGGCCACTGAAGCTTTCTTT. Translating it yields CASSLRPATEAFF.

In its sample, this clonotype was seen many times. The V gene is TRBV14, the J gene TRBJ2-1; the match to TRBD2 covers 8 bases. V lost 2 bases, J lost 6 bases, and 6 bases stayed unmatched. This CDR3 contains 15 residues. Per the germline V gene, CDR1 is SGHDN and CDR2 is FVKESK. CDR3 in DNA: TGTGCCAGCAGCCAAAGGAGCGGGAGATCCAATGAGCAGTTCTTC. Translation gives CASSQRSGRSNEQFF.

This clonotype was seen only a few times. The genes are TRBV29-1 and TRBJ2-1, with TRBD2 matching over 11 bases. CDR1 and CDR2 from the germline V gene are SQVTM and ANQGSEA. Trimming cost V 6 bases and J 4 bases; bases outside gene matches: 8. The CDR3 is 15 amino acids. This CDR3 is CSVTIGLAGYNEQFF. Written as DNA, the CDR3 is TGCAGCGTGACTATCGGACTAGCGGGTTACAATGAGCAGTTCTTC.

This clonotype occurred many times. The chain recombines TRBV5-1 with TRBJ2-3; the match to TRBD2 covers 10 bases. The CDR3 contains 16 residues. CDR1 is SGHRS and CDR2 is YFSETQ in the germline V gene. With 1 base clipped from V and 3 bases from J, the junction kept 5 bases outside the gene matches. The CDR3 here is CASSLMIAGGTDTQYF. DNA for the CDR3: TGCGCCAGCAGCTTGATGATAGCGGGAGGAACAGATACGCAGTATTTT.

This clonotype was detected ten times or more. V is TRBV20-1 and J is TRBJ1-1; TRBD1 matches 7 bases. V was clipped by 1 base and J by 5 bases; unmatched bases: 7. The CDR3 covers 14 residues. Germline-derived CDR1 and CDR2 are DFQATT and SNEGSKA (reference sequence). The CDR3 bases are TGCAGTGCTAGAGGACAGGGTTTGGGGACTGAAGCTTTCTTT. It is translated as CSARGQGLGTEAFF.

The count of this clonotype is one. CDR3 loop: CAGATRPYNEQFF. CDR3 DNA sequence: TGTGCAGGCGCGACTAGGCCCTACAATGAGCAGTTCTTC. The V and J genes are TRBV28 and TRBJ2-1; the D gene is possibly TRBD2 (6 bases). In germline, CDR1 is MDHEN, CDR2 SYDVKM. The CDR3 sequence is 13 residues long.

This clonotype has ten or more counts. The chain combines TRBV27 with TRBJ2-7, with 7 bases matching TRBD1. The V and J ends lost 6 bases and 1 base, in that order; junction bases with no gene match: 6. Germline V gives CDR1 MNHEY, CDR2 SMNVEV (reference sequence). The CDR3 runs to 14 residues. Here the CDR3 reads CASSWETGSYEQYF. The DNA for the CDR3 is TGTGCCAGCAGCTGGGAGACAGGGTCCTACGAGCAGTACTTC.

This clonotype was detected only a few times. The chain uses TRBV7-2 and TRBJ2-3, with 8 bases identical to TRBD2. The V and J ends lost 5 bases and 2 bases, in that order; junction bases with no gene match: 15. The CDR3 is 18 residues long. Germline CDR1 SGHTA, CDR2 FQGNSA. The CDR3 is CASSRFTRGLGITDTQYF. CDR3 coding DNA: TGTGCCAGCAGCCGCTTTACCCGGGGACTAGGAATCACAGATACGCAGTATTTT.

The sample holds many counts of this clonotype. This rearrangement joins TRBV28 to TRBJ2-7; D is unresolved. With 5 bases removed from V and 7 bases from J, the gap between germline ends came to 15 bases. CDR3 length: 13 residues. Germline-derived CDR1 and CDR2 are MDHEN and SYDVKM. The CDR3 bases are TGTGCCAGCAGTCCCACTTTAAGGGCGGAGCAGTACTTC. Translation: CASSPTLRAEQYF.

This clonotype has a count of ten or more. The chain is built from TRBV27 and TRBJ2-1; the D gene is possibly TRBD1 (6 bases). The CDR3 contains 13 residues. V was cut by 10 bases and J by 6 bases, with 16 bases left in between. Germline CDR1 reads MNHEY; CDR2 reads SMNVEV (reference sequence). The DNA of the CDR3 is TGTGCCACCCGGGTGGGGGCGGGCAATGAGCAGTTCTTC. The encoded protein is CATRVGAGNEQFF.